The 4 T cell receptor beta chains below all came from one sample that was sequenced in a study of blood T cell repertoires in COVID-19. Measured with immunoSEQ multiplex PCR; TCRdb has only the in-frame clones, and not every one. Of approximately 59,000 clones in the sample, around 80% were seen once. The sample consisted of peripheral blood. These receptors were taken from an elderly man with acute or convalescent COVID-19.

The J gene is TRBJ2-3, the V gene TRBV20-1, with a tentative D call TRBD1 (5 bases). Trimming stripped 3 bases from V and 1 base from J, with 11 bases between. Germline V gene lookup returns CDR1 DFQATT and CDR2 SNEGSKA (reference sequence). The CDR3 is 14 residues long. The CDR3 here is CSASTQVRTDTQYF. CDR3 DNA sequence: TGCAGTGCTAGTACACAGGTGCGCACAGATACGCAGTATTTT.

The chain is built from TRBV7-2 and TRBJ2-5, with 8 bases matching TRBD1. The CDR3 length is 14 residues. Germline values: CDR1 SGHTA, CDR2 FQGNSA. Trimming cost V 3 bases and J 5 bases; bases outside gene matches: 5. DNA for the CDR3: TGTGCCAGCAGCTTCCAGGGGGCGCGGGAGACCCAGTACTTC. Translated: CASSFQGARETQYF.

CDR3 protein: CATSRGGQSADYTF. DNA of the CDR3: TGTGCCACCAGCAGGGGGGGACAGAGTGCTGACTACACCTTC. The J gene is TRBJ1-2, the V gene TRBV15, with 7 bases matching TRBD1. The CDR3 contains 14 residues. V lost 3 bases, J lost 10 bases, and 11 bases stayed unmatched. Germline CDR1 LNHNV, CDR2 YYDKDF (reference sequence).

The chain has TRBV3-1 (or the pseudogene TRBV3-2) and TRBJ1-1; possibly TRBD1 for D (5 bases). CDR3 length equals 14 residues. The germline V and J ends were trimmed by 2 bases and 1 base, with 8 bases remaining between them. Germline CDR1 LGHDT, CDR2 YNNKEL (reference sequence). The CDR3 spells CASSQRQSNTEAFF. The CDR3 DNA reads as TGTGCCAGCAGCCAACGACAGTCGAACACTGAAGCTTTCTTT.